Listed below are T cell receptor beta chains from one sample, sequenced in a study of blood T cell repertoires in COVID-19. Profiling relied on immunoSEQ multiplex PCR, and the TCRdb table lists in-frame clones only, not all of them. This table has roughly 42,000 clones, around 84% appearing once. Sequenced input: peripheral blood. The receptors were sampled from a woman in her 70s in a cohort sampled during active COVID-19. CDR3s include the opening cysteine and the closing phenylalanine or tryptophan. D genes are given only for firm matches. Size is stated for part of the rows, as once, few or many counts, or as a class when the clone is expanded.

v_call: TRBV28
j_call: TRBJ1-2
d_call: -
clone_size: -
cdr3_nt: TGTGCCAGCAGTTCCTCCAGGGGCGGTTATAGGTATGGCTACACCTTC
cdr3_aa: CASSSSRGGYRYGYTF

v_call: TRBV5-4
j_call: TRBJ1-2
d_call: TRBD1
clone_size: -
cdr3_nt: TGTGCCAGCAGCCCAGGGGGTAGGGTTGATGGCTACACCTTC
cdr3_aa: CASSPGGRVDGYTF

v_call: TRBV19
j_call: TRBJ2-2
d_call: -
clone_size: -
cdr3_nt: TGTGCCAGTAGTATAAGAAACCCAGCGAACACCGGGGAGCTGTTTTTT
cdr3_aa: CASSIRNPANTGELFF

v_call: TRBV5-8
j_call: TRBJ2-7
d_call: TRBD2
clone_size: -
cdr3_nt: TGTGCCAGCAGCTTGAAGGGGACTAGTCGTTCGTACGAGCAGTACTTC
cdr3_aa: CASSLKGTSRSYEQYF

v_call: TRBV7-2
j_call: TRBJ1-2
d_call: -
clone_size: -
cdr3_nt: TGTGCCAGCAGGAATACAGGGTATGGCTACACCTTC
cdr3_aa: CASRNTGYGYTF

v_call: TRBV27
j_call: TRBJ2-7
d_call: TRBD2
clone_size: once
cdr3_nt: TGTGCCAGCAGCCGGGCTCCGAGGCTAGCGGGAGTCTACGAGCAGTACTTC
cdr3_aa: CASSRAPRLAGVYEQYF

v_call: TRBV7-2
j_call: TRBJ2-5
d_call: TRBD1
clone_size: once
cdr3_nt: TGTGCCAGCAGCGGAAGAGGGACAGGGAATCAAGAGACCCAGTACTTC
cdr3_aa: CASSGRGTGNQETQYF

v_call: TRBV28
j_call: TRBJ2-7
d_call: TRBD1
clone_size: -
cdr3_nt: TGTGCCAGCAGCTCCACAGGGGAAGGATACGAGCAGTACTTC
cdr3_aa: CASSSTGEGYEQYF

v_call: TRBV7-2
j_call: TRBJ1-4
d_call: -
clone_size: -
cdr3_nt: TGTGCCAGCAGCTTAGGACGGGTACCCAATGAAAAACTGTTTTTT
cdr3_aa: CASSLGRVPNEKLFF

v_call: TRBV18
j_call: TRBJ1-2
d_call: -
clone_size: few
cdr3_nt: TGTGCCAGCTCACCTAGTCCGGGTTCTAACTATGGCTACACCTTC
cdr3_aa: CASSPSPGSNYGYTF

v_call: TRBV12-3/TRBV12-4
j_call: TRBJ1-5
d_call: -
clone_size: once
cdr3_nt: TGTGCCAGCAGTTTCCAGGGCTGGCAGCCCCAGCATTTT
cdr3_aa: CASSFQGWQPQHF

v_call: TRBV28
j_call: TRBJ2-6
d_call: -
clone_size: -
cdr3_nt: TGTGCCAGCAGTTACAGGGCTGGGGCCAACGTCCTGACTTTC
cdr3_aa: CASSYRAGANVLTF

v_call: TRBV6-5
j_call: TRBJ1-2
d_call: -
clone_size: -
cdr3_nt: TGTGCCAGCAGCAATTATCGGGGTGAAGGCTACACCTTC
cdr3_aa: CASSNYRGEGYTF

v_call: TRBV2
j_call: TRBJ2-4
d_call: -
clone_size: -
cdr3_nt: TGTGCCGGCCGAACTAGTGGGGACATTCAGTACTTC
cdr3_aa: CAGRTSGDIQYF

v_call: TRBV6-5
j_call: TRBJ1-1
d_call: -
clone_size: -
cdr3_nt: TGTGCCAGCAGTTATATCAGGGAGGACACTGAAGCTTTCTTT
cdr3_aa: CASSYIREDTEAFF

v_call: TRBV11-2
j_call: TRBJ2-7
d_call: -
clone_size: -
cdr3_nt: TGTGCCAGCAGCTTGGGAGTGGGGGAGCAGTACTTC
cdr3_aa: CASSLGVGEQYF

v_call: TRBV3-1/TRBV3-2
j_call: TRBJ2-4
d_call: -
clone_size: -
cdr3_nt: TGTGCCAGCAGCCAAGATGTGGAGTCGCCTAAGGTCTTCCCCAAAAACATTCAGTACTTC
cdr3_aa: CASSQDVESPKVFPKNIQYF

v_call: TRBV19
j_call: TRBJ1-1
d_call: TRBD1
clone_size: -
cdr3_nt: TGTGCCAGTACCCCGGGACAGTTGAACACTGAAGCTTTCTTT
cdr3_aa: CASTPGQLNTEAFF